These 30 T cell receptor beta chains share one sample of origin, sequenced in a study of shared clonotypes between healthy human individuals. Some clones are missing from TCRdb's copy, which holds only in-frame ones; the method was immunoSEQ multiplex PCR. This sample carries about 330,000 clones, roughly 84% of them seen once, and the ten largest clones take roughly 15%. Sequences were obtained from memory CD8+ T cells sorted from blood. Subset indicated: CD45RO+ cells pooled with CCR7-negative TemRA cells. Receptors originate from a young man in good health.

This clone has only a few counts. This CDR3 reads CASSPPTGPEQYF. CDR3 nucleotides: TGTGCCAGCAGCCCCCCGACGGGGCCCGAGCAGTACTTC. The chain couples TRBV7-9 to TRBJ2-7; D tentatively reads TRBD1 or TRBD2 (5 bases each). CDR3 length: 13 residues. V was trimmed by 5 bases and J by 6 bases, leaving 14 bases between them. CDR1 SEHNR and CDR2 FQNEAQ come from the germline V gene (reference sequence).

The CDR3 sequence is CASSWGTGPNTQYF. CDR3 in DNA: TGTGCCAGCAGCTGGGGGACAGGGCCTAATACGCAGTATTTT. The V gene is TRBV5-6, the J gene TRBJ2-3; 9 nucleotides match TRBD1. With 3 bases clipped from V and 7 bases from J, the junction kept 6 bases outside the gene matches. There are 14 residues in the CDR3. Germline assignment: CDR1 SGHDT and CDR2 YYEEEE.

V and J are TRBV7-9 and TRBJ1-6, with a possible D match to TRBD1 (5 bases). The CDR3 loop spans 12 amino acids. V lost 5 bases and J lost 8, with 7 bases in between. From germline, CDR1 is SEHNR and CDR2 FQNEAQ (reference sequence). The CDR3 nucleotides are TGTGCCAGCAGCCAGGGCTATTCACCCCTCCACTTT. Translating it yields CASSQGYSPLHF.

The chain carries TRBV6-1 and TRBJ2-5, with D tentatively TRBD1 (6 bases). CDR1 is MNHNS and CDR2 is SASEGT in the germline V gene. V lost 2 bases and J lost 4, with 20 bases in between. The CDR3 covers 17 residues. The chain's CDR3 is CASSETEGGKRGETQYF. The DNA for the CDR3 is TGTGCCAGCAGTGAAACGGAAGGGGGAAAAAGGGGAGAGACCCAGTACTTC.

The gene calls are TRBV7-2 and TRBJ2-1, with D tentatively TRBD1 (6 bases). This CDR3 contains 13 residues. Trimming cost V 5 bases and J 8 bases, with 13 bases left between them. Germline assignment: CDR1 SGHTA and CDR2 FQGNSA. The DNA for the CDR3 is TGTGCCAGCAGCCCAACAGGGTGGTATGAGCAGTTCTTC. This sequence encodes CASSPTGWYEQFF.

This rearrangement joins TRBV5-1 to TRBJ2-5; 10 nucleotides align to TRBD1. The CDR3 totals 16 residues. V shed 3 bases and J 5 bases; nucleotides not matched to a gene: 10. CDR1 SGHRS and CDR2 YFSETQ come from the germline V gene. The CDR3 DNA reads TGCGCCAGCAGCTGGTGGACAGGGGGGTTGAAGGAGACCCAGTACTTC. Translation gives CASSWWTGGLKETQYF.

The chain has TRBV11-2 and TRBJ2-5; 7 bases align to TRBD1. Per the germline V gene, CDR1 is SGHAT and CDR2 is FQNNGV. Losses at the gene ends were 5 bases for V and 3 bases for J; bases not matched to a gene: 9. This CDR3 has 15 amino acids. The CDR3 region has the DNA TGTGCCAGCAGCCCTGGACAGGCCCCAGAAGAGACCCAGTACTTC. Protein: CASSPGQAPEETQYF.

The V call is TRBV6-5, the J call TRBJ1-1; TRBD1 agrees at 9 bases. CDR1 and CDR2 (germline): MNHEY, SVGAGI. CDR3 length: 14 amino acids. Trimming removed 7 bases from V and 5 bases from J; junction bases left unmatched: 8. The CDR3 spells CASMSHRGRTEAFF. The CDR3 nucleotides read TGTGCCAGCATGTCCCACAGGGGGCGGACTGAAGCTTTCTTT.

The chain is built from TRBV6-6 and TRBJ1-5; no clear D. The germline gives CDR1 MNHNY, CDR2 SVGAGI (reference sequence). The CDR3 totals 14 residues. The V gene lost 6 bases and the J gene lost 7 bases, with 16 bases spanning the gap. The CDR3 bases are TGTGCCAGCAGCCCCCCGGGAATCAACCAGCCCCAGCATTTT. Protein sequence: CASSPPGINQPQHF.

This clone was seen once. This chain links TRBV6-6 with TRBJ2-5; no clear D gene. Germline lookup yields CDR1 MNHNY and CDR2 SVGAGI (reference sequence). The CDR3 runs to 13 residues. V lost 8 bases to trimming and J lost 1 base, with 11 bases between them. The CDR3: CASLHTAQETQYF. The CDR3 DNA sequence: TGTGCCAGCCTTCATACCGCCCAAGAGACCCAGTACTTC.

Only a few counts were recorded for this clone. V gene TRBV7-2 combines with J gene TRBJ2-7; 13 bases match TRBD2. This CDR3 region has 18 residues. J was trimmed by 0 bases and V by 4 bases; bases with no gene match: 9. Germline V gene lookup returns CDR1 SGHTA and CDR2 FQGNSA. CDR3 in DNA: TGTGCCAGCAGCTCCGGACTAGCGGGAGTAAAGGGCTCCTACGAGCAGTACTTC. The encoded protein is CASSSGLAGVKGSYEQYF.

This clone was recorded a few times. V usage is TRBV6-6 and J usage is TRBJ2-2; D may be TRBD1 (5 bases). The V and J ends lost 2 bases and 5 bases respectively, with 9 bases between them. Germline values: CDR1 MNHNY, CDR2 SVGAGI (reference sequence). This CDR3 is built from 14 residues. CDR3 loop: CASSYDSGTGELFF. In DNA form, the CDR3 reads TGTGCCAGCAGTTACGACAGTGGGACCGGGGAGCTGTTTTTT.

The chain joins TRBV4-1 to TRBJ2-2; 9 bases agree with TRBD1. The CDR3 spans 16 residues. The V and J ends lost 3 bases and 8 bases, in that order; junction bases with no gene match: 10. Germline values: CDR1 MGHRA, CDR2 YSYEKL. This chain's CDR3 is CASSHITGGTEGELFF. The CDR3 bases are TGCGCCAGCAGCCATATTACAGGGGGCACTGAAGGGGAGCTGTTTTTT.

This clone was seen just once. The V call is TRBV5-6, the J call TRBJ2-1; 9 bases fit TRBD1. CDR1 and CDR2 from the germline V gene are SGHDT and YYEEEE. Germline trimming cut 3 bases from V and 12 bases from J; bases unmatched to any gene: 13. This CDR3 comprises 15 residues. CDR3: CASSSPGTGRMAQFF. The CDR3 coding sequence is TGTGCCAGCAGCTCCCCCGGGACAGGGAGAATGGCGCAGTTCTTC.

V is TRBV2 and J is TRBJ2-7; 10 bases fit TRBD2. The CDR3 is 15 residues long. Germline lookup yields CDR1 SNHLY and CDR2 FYNNEI. V was clipped by 2 bases and J by 2 bases; unmatched bases: 3. The CDR3 bases are TGTGCCAGCAGTGAACAGCGGGGGGGGCCCTACGAGCAGTACTTC. It codes for CASSEQRGGPYEQYF.

The chain carries TRBV5-1 and TRBJ2-7; a possible D gene is TRBD2 (5 bases). CDR1 and CDR2 (germline): SGHRS, YFSETQ. The CDR3 spans 17 residues. V dropped 0 bases and J dropped 4 bases, with 20 bases sitting between them. Here the CDR3 reads CASSLGLTVPRDYEQYF. CDR3 bases: TGCGCCAGCAGCTTGGGACTAACAGTGCCCCGGGATTACGAGCAGTACTTC.

This clone was counted a single time. The chain combines TRBV6-6 with TRBJ2-7; D is uncertain. Per the germline V gene, CDR1 is MNHNY and CDR2 is SVGAGI (reference sequence). The CDR3 consists of 16 residues. V was shortened by 4 bases and J by 2 bases, with 18 bases between the two germline ends. Written as DNA, the CDR3 is TGTGCCAGCAGTTGCCGGTGGACCGACGAGACCTACGAGCAGTACTTC. It is translated as CASSCRWTDETYEQYF.

The CDR3 sequence is CASSAGGQVGQGTIYF. In DNA, the CDR3 is TGCGCCAGCAGCGCAGGTGGACAGGTGGGGCAGGGCACCATATATTTT. The rearrangement links TRBV4-1 to TRBJ1-3; 7 bases align to TRBD1. The CDR3 loop spans 16 amino acids. The V and J ends lost 5 bases and 9 bases, in that order; junction bases with no gene match: 16. Germline CDR1 MGHRA, CDR2 YSYEKL.

The V and J genes are TRBV15 and TRBJ2-3, with a possible D match to TRBD2 (7 bases). Germline CDR1 reads LNHNV; CDR2 reads YYDKDF (reference sequence). The CDR3 covers 14 residues. Trimming stripped 8 bases from V and 5 bases from J, with 17 bases between. The CDR3 DNA follows: TGTGCCACCTTAAACGGGGGGCTTGAAGATACGCAGTATTTT. Protein: CATLNGGLEDTQYF.

This clone showed up many times. The CDR3 sequence is CASSESSRGGETQYF. In nucleotides, the CDR3 is TGCGCCAGCAGTGAGTCGTCGAGAGGGGGAGAGACCCAGTACTTC. V and J are TRBV10-2 and TRBJ2-5, with D possibly TRBD1 on 6 matching bases. Germline CDR1 is WSHSY and CDR2 is SAAADI. CDR3 length: 15 residues. V lost 0 bases and J lost 4, with 12 bases in between.

The rearrangement links TRBV4-1 to TRBJ2-2; 12 bases map to TRBD2. Germline V lookup: CDR1 MGHRA, CDR2 YSYEKL. CDR3 size: 15 residues. The trim removed 3 bases at V and 5 bases at J, leaving 1 base unmatched. The CDR3 reads CASSQGLAGTGELFF. The CDR3 nucleotides are TGCGCCAGCAGCCAGGGACTAGCGGGTACCGGGGAGCTGTTTTTT.

This chain uses TRBV7-2 with TRBJ2-1; 7 nucleotides align to TRBD2. Germline CDR1 reads SGHTA; CDR2 reads FQGNSA. V shed 8 bases and J 10 bases; nucleotides not matched to a gene: 14. CDR3 size: 14 residues. The CDR3 nucleotides are TGTGCCAGCGCTGCTTGGACGGGGGGATACGAGCAGTTCTTC. Its protein product is CASAAWTGGYEQFF.

V usage is TRBV27 and J usage is TRBJ2-3; D is tentatively TRBD1 or TRBD2 (6 bases each). Germline V gene sequence: CDR1 MNHEY, CDR2 SMNVEV (reference sequence). With 8 bases removed from V and 2 bases from J, the gap between germline ends came to 11 bases. CDR3 length equals 13 residues. The CDR3 is CASVGGPTDTQYF. The CDR3 DNA reads TGTGCCAGCGTGGGGGGCCCCACAGATACGCAGTATTTT.

The V gene is TRBV27, the J gene TRBJ2-7, with D possibly being TRBD1 (6 bases). Germline V gene data show CDR1 as MNHEY and CDR2 as SMNVEV (reference sequence). Trimming left V 4 bases short and J 0 bases short, with 7 bases between. This CDR3 has 13 residues. The CDR3 sequence is CASSYRASYEQYF. CDR3 nucleotides: TGTGCCAGCAGTTACAGGGCCTCCTACGAGCAGTACTTC.

This chain uses TRBV29-1 with TRBJ2-7; 13 nucleotides align to TRBD2. The CDR3 is made up of 18 amino acids. The germline V gene encodes CDR1 SQVTM and CDR2 ANQGSEA. With V trimmed by 4 bases and J by 0 bases, 12 bases remained unmatched. The CDR3 coding sequence is TGCAGCGTTGCTGGACTAGCGGGAGTCCAAGAGAGCTCCTACGAGCAGTACTTC. Its protein is CSVAGLAGVQESSYEQYF.

This clone was picked up one time. The chain uses TRBV11-2 and TRBJ2-3, with a possible D match to TRBD1 (5 bases). Germline V gives CDR1 SGHAT, CDR2 FQNNGV. V shed 0 bases and J shed 2 bases, with 18 bases lying between them. The CDR3 sequence is 18 residues long. CDR3 loop: CASSLDSLRQPYTDTQYF. The CDR3 DNA reads as TGTGCCAGCAGCTTAGATAGTTTACGACAGCCTTACACAGATACGCAGTATTTT.

This clone was counted only a few times. This chain joins TRBV5-4 and TRBJ2-1, with 7 positions matching TRBD2. In germline, CDR1 is SGHNT, CDR2 YYREEE (reference sequence). This CDR3 spans 16 amino acids. The V gene end was trimmed by 0 bases and the J gene end by 5 bases; junction bases not matched to a gene: 8. The CDR3 spells CASSLAAGTNNNEQFF. Written as DNA, the CDR3 is TGTGCCAGCAGCTTGGCTGCCGGGACTAACAACAATGAGCAGTTCTTC. The complete variable domain, with remaining parts taken from reference TRBV5-4 and TRBJ2-1, reads ETGVTQSPTHLIKTRGQQVTLRCSSQSGHNTVSWYQQALGQGPQFIFQYYREEENGRGNFPPRFSGLQFPNYSSELNVNALELDDSALYLCASSLAAGTNNNEQFFGPGTRLTVL.

The chain carries TRBV9 and TRBJ1-1; D uncertain. Germline lookup yields CDR1 SGDLS and CDR2 YYNGEE. This CDR3 is 16 amino acids long. Trimming stripped 3 bases from V and 2 bases from J, with 17 bases between. The CDR3 DNA is TGTGCCAGCAGCGCAAATTTTAGGACCGATAACACTGAAGCTTTCTTT. It yields the protein CASSANFRTDNTEAFF.

The chain has TRBV27 and TRBJ1-1; a weak D match, TRBD1 (6 bases). CDR1 and CDR2 from the germline V gene are MNHEY and SMNVEV (reference sequence). V was pared by 6 bases and J by 6 bases, with 14 bases between. The CDR3 totals 13 residues. The CDR3 nucleotides read TGTGCCAGCAGGCGGGGGGCCAGCCCTGAAGCTTTCTTT. It yields the protein CASRRGASPEAFF.

This chain joins TRBV2 and TRBJ2-7; 10 bases align to TRBD2. Germline V gives CDR1 SNHLY, CDR2 FYNNEI. The CDR3 loop spans 15 amino acids. With V trimmed by 0 bases and J by 4 bases, 3 bases remained unmatched. The CDR3 region has the DNA TGTGCCAGCAGTGAAGCAGCTAGCGGGAGTTACGAGCAGTACTTC. Encoded protein: CASSEAASGSYEQYF.